This T cell receptor (beta chain) was obtained from a study of regulatory T cells in long-lasting Graves disease. This clonotype has ten or more counts. Its antigen is unidentified. General observations from the study: Favoring TRBV28, TRBJ1-2 and TRBJ2-5 was a feature seen in persistent disease.

Sample time point: persistent/refractory GD, antithyroid drugs over 5 years with positive TRAb. There was RNA extracted from PBMCs, and the TCR library was made from it. The ends were cut back, 8 bases at V and 4 bases at J, with 18 bases in the middle. Germline V lookup: CDR1 MDHEN, CDR2 SYDVKM. The CDR3 is 15 amino acids. The TCR beta library used iRepertoire HTBI primers with Arm-PCR amplification of CDR3. Authors' methods: Spanning all samples, the identified segments comprised about 62 TRBV and around 13 TRBJ. TCRdb independently ran MiXCR on the multiplex PCR reads; one entry per CDR3 protein. The authors' filters were not applied to this entry. The data show 400,000 to 600,000 distinct CDR3 sequences, around a fifth seen once.

The sample in question was peripheral blood mononuclear cells (PBMCs), obtained when the disease was refractory, from a patient treated with antithyroid drugs. This receptor was identified in a female donor with Graves disease. The chain recombines TRBV28 with TRBJ1-5; TRBD1 is a possible D gene (5 bases). The CDR3 sequence: CASASGTDLNQPQHF. DNA of the CDR3: TGTGCCAGCGCCTCCGGGACGGACTTAAATCAGCCCCAGCATTTT.